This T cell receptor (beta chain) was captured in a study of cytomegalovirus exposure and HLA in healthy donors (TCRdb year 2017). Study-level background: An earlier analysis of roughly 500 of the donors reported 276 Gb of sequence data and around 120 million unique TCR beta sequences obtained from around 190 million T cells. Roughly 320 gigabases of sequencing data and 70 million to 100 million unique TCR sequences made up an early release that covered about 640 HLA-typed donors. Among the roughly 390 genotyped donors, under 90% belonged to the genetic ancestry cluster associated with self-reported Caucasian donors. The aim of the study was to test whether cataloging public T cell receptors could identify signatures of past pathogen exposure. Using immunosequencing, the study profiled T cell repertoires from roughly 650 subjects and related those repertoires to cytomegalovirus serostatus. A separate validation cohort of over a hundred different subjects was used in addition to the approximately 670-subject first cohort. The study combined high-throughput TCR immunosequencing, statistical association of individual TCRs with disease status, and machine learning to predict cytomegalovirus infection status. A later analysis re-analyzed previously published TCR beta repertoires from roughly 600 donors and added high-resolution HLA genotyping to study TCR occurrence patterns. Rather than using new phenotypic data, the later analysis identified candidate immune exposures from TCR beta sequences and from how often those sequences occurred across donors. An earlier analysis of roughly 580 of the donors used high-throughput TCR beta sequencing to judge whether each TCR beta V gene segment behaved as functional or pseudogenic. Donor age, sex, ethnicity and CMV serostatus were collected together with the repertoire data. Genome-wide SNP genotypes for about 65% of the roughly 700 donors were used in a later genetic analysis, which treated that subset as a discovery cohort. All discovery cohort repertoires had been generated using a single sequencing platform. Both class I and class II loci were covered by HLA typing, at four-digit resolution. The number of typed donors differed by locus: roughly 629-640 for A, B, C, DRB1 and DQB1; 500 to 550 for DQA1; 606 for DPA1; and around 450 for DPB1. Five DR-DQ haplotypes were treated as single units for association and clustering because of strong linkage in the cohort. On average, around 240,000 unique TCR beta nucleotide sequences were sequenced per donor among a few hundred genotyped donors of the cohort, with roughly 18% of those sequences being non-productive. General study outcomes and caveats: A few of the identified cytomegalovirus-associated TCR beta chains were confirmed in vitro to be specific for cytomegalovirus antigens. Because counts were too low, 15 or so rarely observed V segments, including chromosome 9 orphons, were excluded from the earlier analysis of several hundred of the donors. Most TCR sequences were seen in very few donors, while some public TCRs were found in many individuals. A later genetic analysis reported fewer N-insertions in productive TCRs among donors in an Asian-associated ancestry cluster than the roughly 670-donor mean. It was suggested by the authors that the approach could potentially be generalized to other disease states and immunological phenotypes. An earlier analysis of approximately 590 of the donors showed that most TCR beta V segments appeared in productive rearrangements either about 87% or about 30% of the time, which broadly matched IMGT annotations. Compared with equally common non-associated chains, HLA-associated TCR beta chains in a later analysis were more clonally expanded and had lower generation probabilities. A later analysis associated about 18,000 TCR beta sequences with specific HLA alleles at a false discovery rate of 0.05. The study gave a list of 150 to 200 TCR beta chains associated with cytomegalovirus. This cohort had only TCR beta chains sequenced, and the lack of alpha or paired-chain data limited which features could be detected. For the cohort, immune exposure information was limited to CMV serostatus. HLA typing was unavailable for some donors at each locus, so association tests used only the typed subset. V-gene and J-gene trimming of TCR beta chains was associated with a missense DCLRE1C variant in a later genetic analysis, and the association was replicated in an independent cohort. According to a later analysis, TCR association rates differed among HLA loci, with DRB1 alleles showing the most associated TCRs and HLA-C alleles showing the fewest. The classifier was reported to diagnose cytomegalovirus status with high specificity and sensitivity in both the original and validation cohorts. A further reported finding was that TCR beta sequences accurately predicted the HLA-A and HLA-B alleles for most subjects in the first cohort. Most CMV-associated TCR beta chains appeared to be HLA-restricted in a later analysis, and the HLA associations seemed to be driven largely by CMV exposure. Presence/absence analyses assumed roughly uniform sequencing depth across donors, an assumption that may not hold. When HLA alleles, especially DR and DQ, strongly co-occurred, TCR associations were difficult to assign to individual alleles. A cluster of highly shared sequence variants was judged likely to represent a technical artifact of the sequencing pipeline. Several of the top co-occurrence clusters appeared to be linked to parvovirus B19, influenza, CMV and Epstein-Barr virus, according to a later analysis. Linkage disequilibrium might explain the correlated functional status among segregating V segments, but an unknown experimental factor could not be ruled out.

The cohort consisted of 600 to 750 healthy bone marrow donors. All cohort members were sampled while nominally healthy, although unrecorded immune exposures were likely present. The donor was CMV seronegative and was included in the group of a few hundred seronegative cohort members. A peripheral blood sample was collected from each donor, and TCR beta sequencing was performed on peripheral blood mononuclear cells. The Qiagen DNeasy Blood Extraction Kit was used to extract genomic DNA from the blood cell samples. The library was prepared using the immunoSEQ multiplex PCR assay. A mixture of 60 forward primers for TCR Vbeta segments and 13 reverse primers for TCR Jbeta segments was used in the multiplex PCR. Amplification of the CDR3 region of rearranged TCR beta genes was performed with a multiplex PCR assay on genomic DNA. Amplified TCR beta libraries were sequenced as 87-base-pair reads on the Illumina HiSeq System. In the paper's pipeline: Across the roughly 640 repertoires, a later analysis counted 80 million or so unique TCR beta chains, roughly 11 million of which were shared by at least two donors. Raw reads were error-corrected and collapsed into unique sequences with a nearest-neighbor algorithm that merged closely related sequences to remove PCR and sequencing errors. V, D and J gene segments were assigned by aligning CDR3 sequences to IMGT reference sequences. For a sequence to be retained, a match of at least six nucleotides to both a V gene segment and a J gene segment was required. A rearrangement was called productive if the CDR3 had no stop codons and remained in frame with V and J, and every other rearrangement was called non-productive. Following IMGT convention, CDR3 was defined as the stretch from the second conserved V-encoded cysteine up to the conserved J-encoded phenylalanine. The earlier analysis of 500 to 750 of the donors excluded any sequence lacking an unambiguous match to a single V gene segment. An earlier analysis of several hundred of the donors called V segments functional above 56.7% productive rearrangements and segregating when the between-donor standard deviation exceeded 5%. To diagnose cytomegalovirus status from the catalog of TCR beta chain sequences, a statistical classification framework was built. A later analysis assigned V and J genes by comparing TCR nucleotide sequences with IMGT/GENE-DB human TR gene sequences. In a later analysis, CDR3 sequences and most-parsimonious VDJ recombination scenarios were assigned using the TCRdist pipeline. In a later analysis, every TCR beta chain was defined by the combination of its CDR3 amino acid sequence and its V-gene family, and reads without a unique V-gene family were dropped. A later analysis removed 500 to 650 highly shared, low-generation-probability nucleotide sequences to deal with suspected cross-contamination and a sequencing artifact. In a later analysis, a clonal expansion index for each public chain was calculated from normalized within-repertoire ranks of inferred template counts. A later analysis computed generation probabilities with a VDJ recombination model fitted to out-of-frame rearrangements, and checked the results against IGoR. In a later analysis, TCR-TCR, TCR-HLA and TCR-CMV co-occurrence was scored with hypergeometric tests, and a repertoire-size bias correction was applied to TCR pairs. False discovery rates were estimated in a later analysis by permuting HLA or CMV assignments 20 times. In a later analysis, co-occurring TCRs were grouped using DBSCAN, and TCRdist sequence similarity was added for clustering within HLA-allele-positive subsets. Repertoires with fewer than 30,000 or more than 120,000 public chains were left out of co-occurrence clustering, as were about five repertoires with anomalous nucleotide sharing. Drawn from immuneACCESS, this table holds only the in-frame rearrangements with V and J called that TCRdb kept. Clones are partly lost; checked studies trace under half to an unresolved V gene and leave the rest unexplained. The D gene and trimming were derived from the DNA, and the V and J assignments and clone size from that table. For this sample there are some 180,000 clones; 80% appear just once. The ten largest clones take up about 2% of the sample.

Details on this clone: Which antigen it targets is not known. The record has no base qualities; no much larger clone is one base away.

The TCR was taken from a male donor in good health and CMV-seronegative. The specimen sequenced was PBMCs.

In nucleotide form, the sequence is TGCGCCAGCAGCACGGGACAGGGGGCCGGGGAGCTGTTTTTT. It specifies CASSTGQGAGELFF. In this chain, TRBV5-1 is recombined with TRBJ2-2, with 11 bases in between that match TRBD1. Trimming removed 4 bases from V and 6 bases from J; the gene matches leave 2 bases unexplained. The CDR3 spans 14 residues, from the cysteine through the phenylalanine. The CDR3 DNA has 42 bases and is translated from base 1. Based on the germline V gene, the CDR1 and CDR2 sequences are SGHRS and YFSETQ.